One sample yielded the 13 T cell receptor beta chains listed below, sequenced in a study of T cell responses to AZD1222 COVID-19 vaccine. Clones were read by immunoSEQ multiplex PCR, and TCRdb kept only the in-frame ones, dropping some. The sample has tens of thousands of clones, roughly 81% seen once. The specimen comprised peripheral blood, sampled on day 0 of AZD1222 vaccination. The receptors were sampled from an adult in good health.

The rearrangement links TRBV3-1 (or the pseudogene TRBV3-2) to TRBJ1-2; 10 bases fit TRBD1. Germline CDR1 is LGHDT and CDR2 is YNNKEL (reference sequence). V lost 3 bases and J lost 6; bases outside the gene matches: 4. The CDR3 consists of 14 residues. CDR3: CASSQDRGVHGYTF. Written as DNA, the CDR3 is TGTGCCAGCAGCCAGGACAGGGGGGTTCATGGCTACACCTTC.

The chain is built from TRBV12-3 or TRBV12-4 and TRBJ2-3; D gene unclear. V gave up 4 bases and J gave up 5 bases, with 10 bases separating them. The CDR3 length is 13 residues. The CDR3 reads CASSSRTLDTQYF. The CDR3 nucleotides read TGTGCCAGCAGTTCCCGGACCTTAGATACGCAGTATTTT.

The chain carries TRBV2 and TRBJ2-2, with D unclear. V gave up 6 bases and J gave up 2 bases, with 13 bases separating them. CDR1 SNHLY and CDR2 FYNNEI come from the germline V gene. This CDR3 is 15 amino acids long. The CDR3 sequence is CASRRRAFNTGELFF. Here the CDR3 DNA reads TGTGCCAGCAGACGTAGAGCCTTTAACACCGGGGAGCTGTTTTTT.

The J gene is TRBJ2-7, the V gene TRBV6-2 or TRBV6-3; 7 bases map to TRBD1. V gave up 4 bases and J gave up 0 bases; unmatched junction bases: 6. The CDR3 extends over 15 amino acids. CDR1 and CDR2 (germline): MNHEY, SVGEGT. CDR3 sequence: CASSSGTASSYEQYF. The CDR3 DNA is TGTGCCAGCAGTTCCGGGACAGCCAGCTCCTACGAGCAGTACTTC.

The chain carries TRBV11-2 and TRBJ1-1; D not resolved. Germline V gene data show CDR1 as SGHAT and CDR2 as FQNNGV. This CDR3 spans 14 amino acids. V gave up 2 bases and J gave up 6 bases, with 13 bases separating them. The CDR3 protein is CASSLRREESEAFF. The DNA for the CDR3 is TGTGCCAGCAGCTTACGGCGGGAGGAATCTGAAGCTTTCTTT.

The chain combines TRBV5-1 with TRBJ2-2; the match to TRBD2 covers 9 bases. In germline, CDR1 is SGHRS, CDR2 YFSETQ. This CDR3 has 15 residues. J gave up 2 bases and V 6 bases, and 5 bases lay outside the gene matches. CDR3 nucleotides: TGCGCCAGCACCCTTAGCGGGGGTAACACCGGGGAGCTGTTTTTT. This codes for CASTLSGGNTGELFF.

Points on this clone: One junction end does not reproduce the germline sequence, and a read error may be involved. The rearrangement joins TRBV27 to TRBJ2-5; 12 bases are shared with TRBD2. The CDR3 is 15 residues long. Per the germline V gene, CDR1 is MNHEY and CDR2 is SMNVEV (reference sequence). Here the CDR3 DNA reads TGTGCCAGCAGACTACTAGCGGGGGGCCAAAAGACCCAGTACTTC. Protein product: CASRLLAGGQKTQYF.

CDR3: CASSAEGRVNTEAFF. The CDR3 bases are TGTGCCAGCAGCGCAGAGGGACGCGTGAACACTGAAGCTTTCTTT. The chain carries TRBV9 and TRBJ1-1, with TRBD1 as a possible D gene (5 bases). Germline-derived CDR1 and CDR2 are SGDLS and YYNGEE. Trimming stripped 3 bases from V and 0 bases from J, with 12 bases between. This CDR3 comprises 15 residues. Variable domain in full (rest from reference TRBV9 and TRBJ1-1): DSGVTQTPKHLITATGQRVTLRCSPRSGDLSVYWYQQSLDQGLQFLIQYYNGEERAKGNILERFSAQQFPDLHSELNLSSLELGDSALYFCASSAEGRVNTEAFFGQGTRLTVV.

The chain carries TRBV13 and TRBJ2-7; 7 bases map to TRBD2. V lost 5 bases and J lost 1; bases outside the gene matches: 2. The CDR3 spans 13 residues. Germline V gene sequence: CDR1 PRHDT, CDR2 FYEKMQ (reference sequence). CDR3 in DNA: TGTGCCAGCAGCCGCGGGGGATCCTACGAGCAGTACTTC. Protein product: CASSRGGSYEQYF.

The chain joins TRBV6-6 to TRBJ2-1, with TRBD2 identical over 9 bases. V was pared by 8 bases and J by 6 bases, with 11 bases of the junction left unmatched. From germline, CDR1 is MNHNY and CDR2 SVGAGI (reference sequence). The CDR3 totals 15 residues. The CDR3 sequence: CASVPGRGGSNEQFF. The CDR3 bases are TGTGCCAGCGTACCGGGGCGGGGGGGCTCCAATGAGCAGTTCTTC.

This sequence joins TRBV20-1 and TRBJ1-1, with D hard to call. The V end lost 0 bases, the J end lost 1 base, and 0 bases lay between the germline ends. The CDR3 is 11 amino acids. Germline assignment: CDR1 DFQATT and CDR2 SNEGSKA (reference sequence). This CDR3 reads CSARENTEAFF. The CDR3 DNA sequence: TGCAGTGCTAGAGAGAACACTGAAGCTTTCTTT.

This clone was recorded only once. The CDR3: CAWSVDTGPGYGYTF. As DNA, the CDR3 is TGTGCCTGGAGTGTAGATACAGGGCCGGGGTATGGCTACACCTTC. The chain is built from TRBV30 and TRBJ1-2; TRBD1 might be the D (6 bases). This CDR3 has 15 residues. CDR1 and CDR2 from the germline V gene are GTSNPN and SVGIG (reference sequence). Trimming removed 0 bases from V and 5 bases from J, with 16 bases in between.

This chain links TRBV14 with TRBJ1-5; possible D gene TRBD1, 5 bases. V was clipped by 2 bases and J by 5 bases, with 13 bases between them. The CDR3 loop spans 15 amino acids. Germline CDR1 is SGHDN and CDR2 is FVKESK. The CDR3 DNA reads as TGTGCCAGCAGCCAACCCGGGGGAGAGGATCAGCCCCAGCATTTT. Translating gives CASSQPGGEDQPQHF.